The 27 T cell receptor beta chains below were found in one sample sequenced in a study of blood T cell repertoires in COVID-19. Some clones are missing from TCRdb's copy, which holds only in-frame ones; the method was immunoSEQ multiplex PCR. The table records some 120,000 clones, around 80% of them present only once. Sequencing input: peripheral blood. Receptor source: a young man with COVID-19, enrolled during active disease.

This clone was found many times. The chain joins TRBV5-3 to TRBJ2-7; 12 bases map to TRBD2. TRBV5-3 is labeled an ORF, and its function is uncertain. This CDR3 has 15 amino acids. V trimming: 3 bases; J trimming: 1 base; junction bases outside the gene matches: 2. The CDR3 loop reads CARSSTSGSSYEQYF. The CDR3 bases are TGTGCCAGAAGCTCGACTAGCGGGAGTTCCTACGAGCAGTACTTC.

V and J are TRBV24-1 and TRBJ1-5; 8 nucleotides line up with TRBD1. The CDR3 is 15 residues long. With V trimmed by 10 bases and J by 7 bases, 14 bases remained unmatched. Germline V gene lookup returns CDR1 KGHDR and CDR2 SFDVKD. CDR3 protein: CATNGGRGPRQPQHF. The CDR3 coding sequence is TGTGCCACGAATGGGGGCAGGGGGCCTCGACAGCCCCAGCATTTT.

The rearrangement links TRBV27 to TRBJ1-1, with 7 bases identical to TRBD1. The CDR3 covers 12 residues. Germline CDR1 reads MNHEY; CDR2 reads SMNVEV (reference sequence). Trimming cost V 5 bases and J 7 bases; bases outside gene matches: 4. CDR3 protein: CASSKRDSEAFF. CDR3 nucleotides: TGTGCCAGCAGTAAAAGGGACAGTGAAGCTTTCTTT.

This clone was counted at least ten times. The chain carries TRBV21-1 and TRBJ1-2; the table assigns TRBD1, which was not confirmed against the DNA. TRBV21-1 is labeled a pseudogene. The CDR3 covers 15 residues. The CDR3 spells CASTPAAGGVGGYTF. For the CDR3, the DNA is TGTGCCAGCACCCCGGCGGCAGGGGGCGTCGGTGGCTACACCTTC.

The CDR3 nucleotides are TGTGCCAGCAGGTTGACAGGGCCCACCGGGGAGCTGTTTTTT. Translation gives CASRLTGPTGELFF. This chain links TRBV27 with TRBJ2-2; 7 bases line up with TRBD1. The CDR3 has 14 residues. The trim removed 6 bases at V and 4 bases at J, leaving 5 bases unmatched. Germline V CDR1 and CDR2: MNHEY, SMNVEV (reference sequence).

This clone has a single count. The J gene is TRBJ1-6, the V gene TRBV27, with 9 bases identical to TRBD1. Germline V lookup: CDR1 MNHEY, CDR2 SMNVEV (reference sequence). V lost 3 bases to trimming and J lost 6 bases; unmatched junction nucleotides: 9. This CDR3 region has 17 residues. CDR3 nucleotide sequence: TGTGCCAGCAGTTTCACAGGGGGCCGCTTTAGTAATTCACCCCTCCACTTT. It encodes CASSFTGGRFSNSPLHF.

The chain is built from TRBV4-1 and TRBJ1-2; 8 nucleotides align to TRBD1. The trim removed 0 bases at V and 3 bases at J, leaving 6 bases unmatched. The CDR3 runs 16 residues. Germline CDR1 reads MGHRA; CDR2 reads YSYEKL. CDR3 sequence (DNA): TGCGCCAGCAGCCAAGACGGGACAGGAGATCACTATGGCTACACCTTC. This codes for CASSQDGTGDHYGYTF.

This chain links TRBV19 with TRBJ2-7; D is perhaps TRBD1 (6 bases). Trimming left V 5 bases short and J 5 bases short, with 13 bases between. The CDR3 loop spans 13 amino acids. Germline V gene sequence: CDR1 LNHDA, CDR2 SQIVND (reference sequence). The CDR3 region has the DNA TGTGCCAGTAGTGAGGGCAGGGGCAACGAGCAGTACTTC. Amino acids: CASSEGRGNEQYF.

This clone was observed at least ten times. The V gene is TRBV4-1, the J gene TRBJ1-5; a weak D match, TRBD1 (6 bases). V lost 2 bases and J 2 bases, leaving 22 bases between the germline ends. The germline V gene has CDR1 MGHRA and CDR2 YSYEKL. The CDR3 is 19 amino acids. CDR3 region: CASSQSPGWGRSRNQPQHF. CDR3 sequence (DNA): TGCGCCAGCAGCCAAAGCCCTGGCTGGGGGCGAAGTCGCAATCAGCCCCAGCATTTT.

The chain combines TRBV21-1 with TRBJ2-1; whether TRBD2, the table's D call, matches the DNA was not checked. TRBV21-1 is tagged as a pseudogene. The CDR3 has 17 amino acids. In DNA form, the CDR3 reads TGTGCCAGCAGCCAACGGAGAGGGTTAAGGTCCTACAATGAGCAGTTCTTC. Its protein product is CASSQRRGLRSYNEQFF.

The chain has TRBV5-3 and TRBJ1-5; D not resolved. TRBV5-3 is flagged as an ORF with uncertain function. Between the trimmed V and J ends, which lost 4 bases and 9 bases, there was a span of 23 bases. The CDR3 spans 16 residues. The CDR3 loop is CARSPPGAPIVPPQHF. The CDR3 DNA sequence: TGTGCCAGAAGCCCGCCCGGAGCACCGATTGTTCCGCCCCAGCATTTT.

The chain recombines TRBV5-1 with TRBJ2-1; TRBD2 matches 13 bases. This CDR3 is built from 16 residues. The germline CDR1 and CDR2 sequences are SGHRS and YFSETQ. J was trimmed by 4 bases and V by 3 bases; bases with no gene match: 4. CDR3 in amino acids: CASSSGTSGKYNEQFF. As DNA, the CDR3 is TGCGCCAGCAGCTCGGGGACTAGCGGGAAGTACAATGAGCAGTTCTTC.

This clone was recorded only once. CDR3 protein: CASITGDPANEKLFF. CDR3 DNA sequence: TGTGCCAGCATCACAGGGGATCCCGCTAATGAAAAACTGTTTTTT. J is TRBJ1-4 and V is TRBV28; 7 bases are shared with TRBD1. Germline CDR1 is MDHEN and CDR2 is SYDVKM. The CDR3 length is 15 residues. V lost 7 bases and J lost 3; bases outside the gene matches: 8.

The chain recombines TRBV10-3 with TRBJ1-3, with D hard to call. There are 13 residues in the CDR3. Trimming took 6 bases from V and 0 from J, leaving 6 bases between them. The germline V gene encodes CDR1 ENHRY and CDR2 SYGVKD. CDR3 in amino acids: CAIRQLSGNTIYF. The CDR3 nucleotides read TGTGCCATCAGACAGCTCTCTGGAAACACCATATATTTT.

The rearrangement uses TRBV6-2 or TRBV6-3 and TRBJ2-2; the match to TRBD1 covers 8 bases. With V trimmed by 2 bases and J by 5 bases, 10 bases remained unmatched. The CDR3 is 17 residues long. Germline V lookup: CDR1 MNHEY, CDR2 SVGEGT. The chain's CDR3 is CASSYIRFRGRTGELFF. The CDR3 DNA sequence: TGTGCCAGCAGTTACATCCGGTTCAGGGGGCGAACCGGGGAGCTGTTTTTT.

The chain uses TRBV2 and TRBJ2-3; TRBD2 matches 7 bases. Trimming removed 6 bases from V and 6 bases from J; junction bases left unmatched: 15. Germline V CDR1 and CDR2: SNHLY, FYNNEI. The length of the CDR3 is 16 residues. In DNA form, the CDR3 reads TGTGCCAGCAGCTTCAAAAGTGGGGGGGTGGTTGATACGCAGTATTTT. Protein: CASSFKSGGVVDTQYF.

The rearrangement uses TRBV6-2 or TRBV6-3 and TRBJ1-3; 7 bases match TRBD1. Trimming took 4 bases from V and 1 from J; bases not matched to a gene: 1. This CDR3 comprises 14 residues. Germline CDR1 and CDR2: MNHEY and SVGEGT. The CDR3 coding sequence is TGTGCCAGCAGTTTGACAGGGTCTGGAAACACCATATATTTT. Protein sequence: CASSLTGSGNTIYF.

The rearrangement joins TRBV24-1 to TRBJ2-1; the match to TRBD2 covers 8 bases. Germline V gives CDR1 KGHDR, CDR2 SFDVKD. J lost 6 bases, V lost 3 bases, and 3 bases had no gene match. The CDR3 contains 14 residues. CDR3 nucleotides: TGTGCCACCAGTGATAGCGGGAGAAGCAATGAGCAGTTCTTC. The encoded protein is CATSDSGRSNEQFF.

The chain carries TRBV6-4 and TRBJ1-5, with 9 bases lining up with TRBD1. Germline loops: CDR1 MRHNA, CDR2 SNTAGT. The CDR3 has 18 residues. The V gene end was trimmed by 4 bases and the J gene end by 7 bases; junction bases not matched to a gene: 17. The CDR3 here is CASSGFSPGTGMGQPQHF. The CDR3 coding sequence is TGTGCCAGCAGTGGGTTTTCCCCGGGGACAGGGATGGGGCAGCCCCAGCATTTT.

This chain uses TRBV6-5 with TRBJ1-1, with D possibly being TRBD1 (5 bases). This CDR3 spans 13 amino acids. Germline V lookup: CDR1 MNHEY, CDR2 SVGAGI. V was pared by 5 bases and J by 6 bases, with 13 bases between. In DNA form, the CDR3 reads TGTGCCAGCAGTCCCCTCGGGGGTTCTGAAGCTTTCTTT. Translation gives CASSPLGGSEAFF.

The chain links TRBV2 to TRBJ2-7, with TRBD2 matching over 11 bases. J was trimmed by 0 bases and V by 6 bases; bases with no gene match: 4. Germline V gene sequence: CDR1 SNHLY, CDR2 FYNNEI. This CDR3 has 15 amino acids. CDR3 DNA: TGTGCCAGCAGCTTGACTAGCGGGAACTCCTACGAGCAGTACTTC. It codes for CASSLTSGNSYEQYF. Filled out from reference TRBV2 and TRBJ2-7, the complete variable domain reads EPEVTQTPSHQVTQMGQEVILRCVPISNHLYFYWYRQILGQKVEFLVSFYNNEISEKSEIFDDQFSVERPDGSNFTLKIRSTKLEDSAMYFCASSLTSGNSYEQYFGPGTRLTVT.

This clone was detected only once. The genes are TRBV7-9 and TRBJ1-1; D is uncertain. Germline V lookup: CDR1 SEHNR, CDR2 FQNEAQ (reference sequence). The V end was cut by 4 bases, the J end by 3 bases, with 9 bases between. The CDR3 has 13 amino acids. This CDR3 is CASSCRYHTEAFF. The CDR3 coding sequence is TGTGCCAGCAGCTGCAGGTACCACACTGAAGCTTTCTTT.

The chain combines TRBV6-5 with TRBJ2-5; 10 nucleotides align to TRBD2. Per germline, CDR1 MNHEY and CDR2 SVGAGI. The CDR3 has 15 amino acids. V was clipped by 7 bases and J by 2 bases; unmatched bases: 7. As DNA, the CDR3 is TGTGCCAGCACCGAGACTAGCGGGCCTCAAGAGACCCAGTACTTC. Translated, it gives CASTETSGPQETQYF.

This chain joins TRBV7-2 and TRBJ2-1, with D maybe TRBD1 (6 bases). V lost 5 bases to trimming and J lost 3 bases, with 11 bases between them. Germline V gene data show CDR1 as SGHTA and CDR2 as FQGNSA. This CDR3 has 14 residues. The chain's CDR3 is CASSRTDFYNEQFF. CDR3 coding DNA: TGTGCCAGCAGCCGGACAGATTTCTACAATGAGCAGTTCTTC.

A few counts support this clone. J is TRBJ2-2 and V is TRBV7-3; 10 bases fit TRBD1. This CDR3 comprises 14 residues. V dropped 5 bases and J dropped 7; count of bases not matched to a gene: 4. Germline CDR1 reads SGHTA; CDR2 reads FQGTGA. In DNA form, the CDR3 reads TGTGCCAGCAGCCGACAGGGGGCGGGCGGGGAGCTGTTTTTT. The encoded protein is CASSRQGAGGELFF.

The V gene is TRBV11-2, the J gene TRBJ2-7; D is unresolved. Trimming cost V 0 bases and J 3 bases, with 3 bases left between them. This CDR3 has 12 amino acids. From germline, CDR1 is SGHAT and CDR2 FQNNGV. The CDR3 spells CASSLDIYEQYF. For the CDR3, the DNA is TGTGCCAGCAGCTTAGATATCTACGAGCAGTACTTC.

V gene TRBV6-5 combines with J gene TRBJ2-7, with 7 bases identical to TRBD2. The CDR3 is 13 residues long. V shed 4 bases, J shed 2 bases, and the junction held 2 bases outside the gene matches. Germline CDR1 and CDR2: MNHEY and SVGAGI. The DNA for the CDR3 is TGTGCCAGCAGTTGGGGACTAACCTACGAGCAGTACTTC. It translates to CASSWGLTYEQYF.